Listed below are T cell receptor beta chains from one sample, sequenced in a study of T cells in Graves' hyperthyroidism and ophthalmopathy. One entry per CDR3 protein, called by TCRdb with MiXCR from the multiplex PCR reads. The sample yields 750,000 to 950,000 distinct CDR3 sequences, roughly 40% seen once. Sequences were obtained from blood. Source of these receptors: a man younger than 35 with Graves' hyperthyroidism. Both conserved end residues are part of each CDR3. D genes are given only for firm matches. The size field is filled for only some rows; it gives once, few, many or a size class.

TGTGCCAGCAGCTTGGGAGAGCTGGGGGGAGGGCATAGTGGCTACACCTTC | CASSLGELGGGHSGYTF | TRBJ1-2 | - | TRBV7-2 | -
TGTGCCAGCAGCTTTACAGGGATCCATTCACCCCTCCACTTT | CASSFTGIHSPLHF | TRBJ1-6 | many | TRBV7-9 | -
TGCAGCTCCAGTGACGGAGACGAGCAGTACTTC | CSSSDGDEQYF | TRBJ2-7 | - | TRBV20-1 | -
TGCGCCAGCAGCCAAGGATCAGCGTTTCGCGATTCACCCCTCCACTTT | CASSQGSAFRDSPLHF | TRBJ1-6 | few | TRBV4-1 | -
TGCGCCAGCAGTGAACTAGGTGAAAATTCACCCCTCCACTTT | CASSELGENSPLHF | TRBJ1-6 | many | TRBV10-2 | -
TGTGCCAGCAGCCACCGGGACAGGCCGAGCTCCTACGAGCAGTACTTC | CASSHRDRPSSYEQYF | TRBJ2-7 | few | TRBV7-9 | TRBD1
TGTGCCATCGCGGGGACTAGCGGGAGTACCGGGGAGCTGTTTTTT | CAIAGTSGSTGELFF | TRBJ2-2 | many | TRBV10-3 | TRBD2
TGTGCCAGCAGCTTATTGGTGACAGGGTCTAACTATGGCTACACCTTC | CASSLLVTGSNYGYTF | TRBJ1-2 | - | TRBV7-8 | TRBD1
TGTGCCAGCAGTGAGAGAAAACAGGGTTTAGCTGAAGCTTTCTTT | CASSERKQGLAEAFF | TRBJ1-1 | few | TRBV2 | -
TGCAGTGCTACGGCGCCGGGACGCTACGAGCAGTACTTC | CSATAPGRYEQYF | TRBJ2-7 | - | TRBV20-1 | -
TGTGCCAGCAGCTTGGGAGCGGGAGTTAGCGGGGAGACCCAGTACTTC | CASSLGAGVSGETQYF | TRBJ2-5 | - | TRBV7-8 | TRBD2
TGTGCCAGCAGTCGAGCCGGGGCAGGCTTCAACGAGCAGTACTTC | CASSRAGAGFNEQYF | TRBJ2-7 | - | TRBV7-2 | -
TGTGCCAGCTCACCACCGGGAGAGAACCAGTACTTC | CASSPPGENQYF | TRBJ2-5 | few | TRBV7-3 | -
TGTGCCAGTAGCTTCGGACAGGGGCTAATGAACACTGAAGCTTTCTTT | CASSFGQGLMNTEAFF | TRBJ1-1 | few | TRBV19 | TRBD1
TGTGCCAGCAGCTTAGGCGTCAGCTCCCCACCCCTCCACTTT | CASSLGVSSPPLHF | TRBJ1-6 | many | TRBV7-2 | -
TGTGCCAGCAACCCTCGGGCAGGGGGCCACACCGGGGAGCTGTTTTTT | CASNPRAGGHTGELFF | TRBJ2-2 | few | TRBV7-2 | TRBD1
TGTGCCAGCAGTCCTATCGCAGATACGCAGTATTTT | CASSPIADTQYF | TRBJ2-3 | few | TRBV25-1 | -
TGTGCCAGCAGCGCGACAGGGGACGAAAAACTGTTTTTT | CASSATGDEKLFF | TRBJ1-4 | many | TRBV9 | TRBD1
TGCAGTGCTAGATCGGACAGTTCACGCTACGAGCAGTACTTC | CSARSDSSRYEQYF | TRBJ2-7 | many | TRBV20-1 | -
TGCAGCGTTGAGGGTCGGGGCGGGACTGAAGCTTTCTTT | CSVEGRGGTEAFF | TRBJ1-1 | - | TRBV29-1 | -
TGCAGCGTTCAACTGACAGGGGGCGAGATCTACGAGCAGTACTTC | CSVQLTGGEIYEQYF | TRBJ2-7 | - | TRBV29-1 | TRBD1
TGTGCCAGCAGCGTAGTCCCCACCGTGGACGGGACTGAAGCTTTCTTT | CASSVVPTVDGTEAFF | TRBJ1-1 | few | TRBV9 | -
TGTGCCAGCTGTCGCGCCGGGACACGAAGCGAGACCCAGTACTTC | CASCRAGTRSETQYF | TRBJ2-5 | many | TRBV2 | -
TGCAGTGCTAGCTTCGGGGCAGAACAAGAGACCCAGTACTTC | CSASFGAEQETQYF | TRBJ2-5 | - | TRBV20-1 | -
TGTGCCAGTGCAACAGGGAGGGGGCTCGGAAGCAATCAGCCCCAGCATTTT | CASATGRGLGSNQPQHF | TRBJ1-5 | once | TRBV19 | TRBD1
TGTGCCAGCAGCCAAGACTGGGTCGGGGAGCTGTCTTTT | CASSQDWVGELSF | TRBJ2-2 | - | TRBV14 | -
TGTGCCAGCAGTTCCGCAGTGTCCCACAATCAGCCCCAGCATTTT | CASSSAVSHNQPQHF | TRBJ1-5 | few | TRBV6-5 | -
TGTGCCAGCAGTGATATTCAGGGGACAGGAAACGGATCACCCCTCCACTTT | CASSDIQGTGNGSPLHF | TRBJ1-6 | - | TRBV25-1 | TRBD1
TGTGCCATCCCCCGTGGTCACACCGCAACTAATGAAAAACTGTTTTTT | CAIPRGHTATNEKLFF | TRBJ1-4 | - | TRBV10-3 | -
TGCAGCGCCTGGGCGACAGGGGCGGCTTTCTTT | CSAWATGAAFF | TRBJ1-1 | many | TRBV29-1 | TRBD1
TGTGCCAGCAGCTTGGACAGGGGGCGCAGGTTCGGCTACACCTTC | CASSLDRGRRFGYTF | TRBJ1-2 | few | TRBV7-9 | TRBD1
TGTGCCATATTCGTAAGGACAGGGGAAAGTGGCTACACCTTC | CAIFVRTGESGYTF | TRBJ1-2 | - | TRBV7-9 | TRBD1
TGTGCCAGCAGTCCCCAAGGACTAGTAGGGGTCTACGAGCAGTACTTC | CASSPQGLVGVYEQYF | TRBJ2-7 | - | TRBV2 | TRBD2
TGTGCCAGCAGCGTAGGGCGCGGACTGAACACCGGGGAGCTGTTTTTT | CASSVGRGLNTGELFF | TRBJ2-2 | few | TRBV9 | -
TGTGCCATCAAGGAGCGGAGGGGTTATCAGCCCCAGCATTTT | CAIKERRGYQPQHF | TRBJ1-5 | - | TRBV10-3 | -
TGTGCCACCAGCCCTACAGGGCACTCTGGAAACACCATATATTTT | CATSPTGHSGNTIYF | TRBJ1-3 | many | TRBV15 | -
TGTGCCAGCAGCTTAGAACAGGGGCAGACCTACGAGCAGTACTTC | CASSLEQGQTYEQYF | TRBJ2-7 | few | TRBV7-2 | TRBD1
TGTGCCAGTAGTATCAGGAATAGGAACACTGAAGCTTTCTTT | CASSIRNRNTEAFF | TRBJ1-1 | - | TRBV19 | -
TGTGCCAGTGGGTTGGGACAGACTTCTAGCAATCAGCCCCAGCATTTT | CASGLGQTSSNQPQHF | TRBJ1-5 | many | TRBV19 | TRBD1
TGTGCCAGCAGCTTGGGAGGTCCGGCACCCCTCCACTTT | CASSLGGPAPLHF | TRBJ1-6 | many | TRBV7-6 | -
TGTGCCAGCAGCACTACAGGGATCGTCGAGCAGTACTTC | CASSTTGIVEQYF | TRBJ2-7 | - | TRBV6-5 | -
TGTGCCAGCAGCTGGCGAGGAGGGACCGGGGAGCCGTTTTTT | CASSWRGGTGEPFF | TRBJ2-2 | once | TRBV7-3 | -
TGTGCCAGCAGCCAAGATTCGGCATTAGGTCCAAGACCTTACGAGCAGTACTTC | CASSQDSALGPRPYEQYF | TRBJ2-7 | few | TRBV14 | -
TGTGCCAGCAGGCGTACCTCCGACAATGAAGCTTTCTTT | CASRRTSDNEAFF | TRBJ1-1 | - | TRBV2 | -
TGTGCCAGCAGCCCGACAGTATCCTCCTACGAGCAGTACTTC | CASSPTVSSYEQYF | TRBJ2-7 | - | TRBV12-3/TRBV12-4 | -
TGTGCCAGCAGTCCCTCCGACAGAAGAGGCACGCACACCATATATTTT | CASSPSDRRGTHTIYF | TRBJ1-3 | - | TRBV9 | -